This TCR beta chain was sequenced for a study of persistence of HIV-infected CD4 T cells. V was clipped by 4 bases and J by 1 base; unmatched bases: 6. Germline loops: CDR1 SGHTA, CDR2 FQGNSA. The CDR3 sequence is 15 residues long. Findings and caveats of the study: The rare CMV-responding cells with HIV-1 proviruses were not separately TCR-sequenced. Antigen-responding cells were enriched for degenerate expanded CDR3beta sequences.

Overlapping HIV-1 Gag 15-mer peptides at around 1 ug per peptide per mL were used. Sorting selected CD4+ T cells upregulating both CD40 ligand and CD69. Donors were HIV-1-infected adults who began suppressive ART during chronic infection. The immunoSEQ assay was version 4, run in survey mode. Sequenced by immunoSEQ multiplex PCR; TCRdb stores in-frame clones only, minus some. The table includes thousands of clones, approximately 77% detected once. Regarding this clone: Antigen unknown.

Sequenced here: CD4+ T cells sorted from PBMCs after roughly 18-hour stimulation, sampled from a patient who received antiretroviral therapy. The chain carries TRBV7-2 and TRBJ1-1; 7 bases are a match to TRBD1. The origin of this receptor is an adult woman with HIV who was CMV-seropositive. The CDR3 loop reads CASSSGTAWNTEAFF. The CDR3 DNA sequence: TGTGCCAGCAGCTCCGGGACAGCCTGGAACACTGAAGCTTTCTTT.